The entry below describes one T cell receptor beta chain. This clone was seen a single time. Its antigen has not been determined. Within one base of it there is no much larger clone, and no base qualities were kept. The entry originates in a study of preoperative IRX-2 immunotherapy in early breast cancer (dated by TCRdb to between 2018 and 2021). Library generation was performed with the immunoSEQ multiplex PCR assay. Held by TCRdb, this immuneACCESS table contains in-frame sequences only and omits some clones. Under half of the omission traces to an unresolved V gene where checked; the cause of the rest is unknown. In this sample the table shows around 62,000 clones, 94% of which occur a single time. About 1.8% of the sample is taken by the ten largest. The treatment or condition tag for this specimen amounts to: preoperative locoregional IRX-2 cytokine immunotherapy. The samples were obtained from a phase Ib study that tested preoperative, locoregional IRX-2 cytokine immunotherapy designed to prime immune responses. The donors were early-stage breast cancer patients who were given IRX-2 prior to surgery.

The germline V gene (reference sequence) supplies CDR1 GTSNPN and CDR2 SVGIG. V has 0 bases trimmed and J has 6 bases trimmed; junction bases matching no gene number 9. The CDR3, from cysteine to phenylalanine, totals 16 residues. Only the CDR3 part of the read is kept: 48 bases, read in frame from the first base. The receptor comes from a human donor with breast cancer. The V and J segments used are TRBV30 and TRBJ2-2, with 8 bases aligning to TRBD2. This sample was obtained from a patient treated with IRX-2 immunotherapy. The DNA reads TGTGCCTGGAGTGTAAGCGAGCGGGAGTTCCCCGGGGAGCTGTTTTTT. It translates as CAWSVSEREFPGELFF.